Listed here are 3 T cell receptor beta chains from one sample, sequenced in a study of spatial heterogeneity in lung cancer. The time point was: blood at routine non-recurrence follow-up after resection. TCRdb reprocessed the 5' RACE reads with MiXCR, giving one entry per CDR3 protein. The table lists about 20,000 distinct CDR3 sequences, over 9% of them singletons. Source: PBMCs, taken at follow-up. All receptors come from a male donor with early-stage non-small cell lung cancer.

Many counts were recorded for this clonotype. This rearrangement joins TRBV29-1 to TRBJ2-2; TRBD2 matches at 8 bases. CDR1 is SQVTM and CDR2 is ANQGSEA in the germline V gene. This CDR3 contains 16 residues. The V segment lost 1 base and the J segment 6 bases; nucleotides outside the gene matches: 10. In DNA, the CDR3 is TGCAGCGTTGAAGGTTGGGCTAGCGGGTTCTCCGGGGAGCTGTTTTTT. Translated: CSVEGWASGFSGELFF.

This clonotype was seen a handful of times. DNA of the CDR3: TGCAGCGTCGGGTACAGGGGGGCAGATACGCAGTATTTT. Encoded protein: CSVGYRGADTQYF. V usage is TRBV29-1 and J usage is TRBJ2-3, with TRBD1 matching over 8 bases. Per germline, CDR1 SQVTM and CDR2 ANQGSEA. Trimming cost V 6 bases and J 4 bases; bases outside gene matches: 6. This CDR3 contains 13 residues.

In its sample, this clonotype was seen many times. The CDR3, as DNA: TGTGCCAGCAGTGCAAGGGGTAGCACAGATACGCAGTATTTT. Protein sequence: CASSARGSTDTQYF. The rearrangement joins TRBV12-3 or TRBV12-4 to TRBJ2-3; TRBD1 might be the D (5 bases). This CDR3 region has 14 residues. Trimming left V 5 bases short and J 0 bases short, with 9 bases between.